The clone carrying this TCR beta chain has just a few counts. PCR was performed a second time for about 7 to 11 cycles using a sample-barcoded 5' primer and a J-beta primer mix. MiXCR was run by TCRdb on the 5' RACE reads, yielding one entry per CDR3 protein. The sample yields about 1.8 million distinct CDR3 sequences, around 48% seen once. Trimming shortened V by 4 bases and J by 4 bases, and 14 bases separated the two germline ends. This CDR3 region has 15 residues. In germline, CDR1 is SGHTA, CDR2 FQGNSA. These data come from a study of blood T cells in healthy people across ages. The sample was blood. The sequence came from a woman aged 40-49 years in good health. V usage is TRBV7-2 and J usage is TRBJ2-1, with D unresolved. The CDR3 DNA reads TGTGCCAGCAGCTCGGACCGGACCCGATACAATGAGCAGTTCTTC. This encodes CASSSDRTRYNEQFF.